This T cell receptor (beta chain) was recorded in a study of T-cell memory formation after mild COVID-19. Study conclusions and caveats: Some responding clones appeared in pre-infection memory, suggesting cross-reactive memory joined. Chiefly within CM and EM were the contracting CD4+ clones; CD8+ ones were within EMRA.

The length of the CDR3 is 16 residues. CDR1 is MNHNS, CDR2 SASEGT, per germline. Trimming pared 2 bases from V and 3 bases from J, leaving 14 bases between. In TCRdb, the 5' RACE reads were re-called with MiXCR into one record per CDR3 protein. The table records about 450,000 distinct CDR3 sequences, around 22% of them present only once. Worth noting for this clonotype: The antigen is unknown.

The J gene is TRBJ1-5, the V gene TRBV6-1; D possibly corresponds to TRBD1 (5 bases). The sequence derives from an adult woman who had mild COVID-19 (a few samples of this study predate the infection). Cell type and time point are not known. The specimen sequenced was PBMCs or a T cell subset sorted from them (not recorded which). This CDR3 is CASSENFTGLNQPQHF. The CDR3 bases are TGTGCCAGCAGTGAAAATTTCACAGGCCTCAATCAGCCCCAGCATTTT.